This T cell receptor (beta chain) was documented in a study of beta chain features in type 1 diabetes. Study-wide results and limits: Across all four CD4+ subsets, people with type 1 diabetes showed modestly shorter TCRB CDR3s.

As to this clone: Its specificity is not known.

cDNA synthesis used the whole RNA isolate, giving expressed TCRB sequences. The assay was immunoSEQ multiplex PCR, and TCRdb's table has in-frame clones only and misses some. This sample has hundreds of thousands of clones, with roughly 12% found just once. V lost 0 bases to trimming and J lost 3 bases; unmatched junction nucleotides: 0. Germline assignment: CDR1 SGHTS and CDR2 YDEGEE. The CDR3 loop spans 14 amino acids. Sequenced sample: naive CD4+ T cells from blood. The chain joins TRBV5-8 to TRBJ1-2; 9 bases map to TRBD1. This receptor was obtained from a man younger than 30 in good health. CDR3 coding DNA: TGTGCCAGCAGCTTGGGGACAGGGGACTATGGCTACACCTTC. This codes for CASSLGTGDYGYTF.